This T cell receptor beta chain was captured in a study of graft-versus-host responses after intestinal transplantation (dated by TCRdb to about 2021). The study in broad terms: The transplants that recipients received were multivisceral, liver-intestinal, or isolated intestinal. Every recipient was given anti-thymocyte globulin induction, then maintenance tacrolimus and steroids for about three years. After intestinal transplantation, graft-versus-host and host-versus-graft alloreactive T cell clones in the graft, circulation and bone marrow were tracked using bulk TCR-beta CDR3 sequencing. To identify alloreactive clones, pre-transplant mixed lymphocyte reaction products were sequenced and then compared with unstimulated pre-transplant donor and recipient T cells. Of the 20 to 30 intestinal transplant recipients enrolled in the cohort, one of whom was a retransplant, a few patients without pretransplant specimens were excluded. Donor T cell macrochimerism was defined as a peak of at least 4% donor T cells among recipient peripheral blood mononuclear cells. Rather than going through the commercial service, samples from a few later patients were sequenced in-house on an Illumina MiSeq and processed with MiXCR.

As to this clone: Its antigen remains undetermined. Within one base of it there is no much larger clone, and no base qualities were kept.

The library was made by the immunoSEQ multiplex PCR assay. Adaptive Biotechnologies carried out high-throughput TCR-beta CDR3 sequencing of genomic DNA for most patients. Under the source paper's analysis protocol: Adaptive's ImmunoSEQ software supplied the TCR sequencing data for under 20 patients, while MiXCR and VDJtools were used to process a few other patients. Because the origin of CDR3 nucleotide sequences shared between donor and recipient could not be assigned, those sequences were removed. At least 2-fold expansion over unstimulated cells and a minimum CFSE-low frequency of 0.002% (template counts) or 0.001% (read counts) were required for clones to be classified as alloreactive. Clones were considered mappable if detected in sequenced pre-transplant spleen, lymph node, or MLR CFSE-low populations of the donor or recipient. Cumulative frequency of alloreactive clones was calculated as a percentage of all sequences weighted by copy number. TCRdb provides this immuneACCESS table in a form limited to in-frame rearrangements. Some clones are lacking; in checked studies, under half of them reflect an unresolved V gene, and why the rest are absent is not known. That table supplies the V and J calls and clone size; D and trimming were determined from the DNA. Across this sample there are some 7,600 clones, with around 90% seen only once. The ten largest clones take up around 1.4% of the sample.

Ends trimmed: V by 3 bases, J by 5 bases; bases unmatched to a gene: 8. The CDR3 covers 16 residues, taking in both the cysteine and the phenylalanine. Solely the CDR3 DNA is kept, with 48 bases framed from the first base. Reading the germline V gene gives CDR1 SGDLS and CDR2 YYNGEE. In the first month after transplant, blood samples were collected up to 4 times, and after that at least monthly when available. Results the study describes overall, beyond this receptor: In the allografts of patients with donor T cell macrochimerism, GvH to HvG T cell clonal ratios were high. GvH clones were detected in recipient bone marrow, and some appeared earlier in ileal mucosa or blood, consistent with an intestinal mucosal origin. Peak levels of circulating GvH clones were associated with declines in HvG clones early after transplant. The relatively low number and heterogeneity of intestinal transplant patients limited the conclusions.

The sequenced sample was PBMCs, obtained approximately 30 days after intestinal transplant. This receptor was obtained from a human patient who received an intestinal transplant, so some T cells may come from the graft donor. The rearranged chain carries TRBV9 and TRBJ2-1, with TRBD2 identical over 10 junction bases. The CDR3: CASSGGGLAINNEQFF. The base sequence is TGTGCCAGCAGCGGGGGGGGACTAGCGATTAACAATGAGCAGTTCTTC.